These 13 T cell receptor beta chains came from one sample sequenced in a study of cytomegalovirus exposure and HLA in healthy donors. The PCR contained 60 Vbeta and 13 Jbeta primers. TCRdb's table, derived via immunoSEQ multiplex PCR, lists solely in-frame clones and lacks some. Of about 94,000 clones in the sample, roughly 78% were seen once. Sequenced: PBMCs. Receptors were obtained from a woman aged 55-75 years in good health and CMV-seronegative.

V and J are TRBV7-9 and TRBJ1-2, with D possibly matching TRBD1 (6 bases). V was trimmed by 1 base and J by 4 bases, leaving 13 bases between them. Germline V gene sequence: CDR1 SEHNR, CDR2 FQNEAQ (reference sequence). This CDR3 contains 15 residues. CDR3 in DNA: TGTGCCAGCAGCTTAGGACAGGCGGCTGGCTATGGCTACACCTTC. The encoded protein is CASSLGQAAGYGYTF.

The chain couples TRBV5-1 to TRBJ2-3, with no clear D. Germline lookup yields CDR1 SGHRS and CDR2 YFSETQ. CDR3 size: 15 residues. V lost 0 bases and J lost 3, with 11 bases in between. CDR3 nucleotides: TGCGCCAGCAGCTTGGATCAAATACAAACAGATACGCAGTATTTT. It specifies CASSLDQIQTDTQYF.

This clone was counted only a few times. This chain connects TRBV29-1 to TRBJ1-2; the D is unclear. V was cut by 6 bases and J by 2 bases, with 10 bases left in between. Germline V gene sequence: CDR1 SQVTM, CDR2 ANQGSEA. CDR3 length equals 12 residues. CDR3 loop: CSVLTDNYGYTF. The CDR3 DNA sequence: TGCAGCGTCCTCACAGACAACTATGGCTACACCTTC.

This clone was seen once. This sequence joins TRBV10-3 and TRBJ1-5; unclear D gene. Trimming took off 10 bases at V and 8 bases at J, with 18 bases between the two ends. This CDR3 has 13 amino acids. From germline, CDR1 is ENHRY and CDR2 SYGVKD. This CDR3 is CATWGGSGEPQHF. The CDR3, as DNA: TGTGCCACATGGGGAGGTTCCGGGGAGCCCCAGCATTTT.

The rearrangement joins TRBV30 to TRBJ2-5; the match to TRBD1 covers 10 bases. Trimming took 2 bases from V and 5 from J; bases not matched to a gene: 5. CDR1 is GTSNPN and CDR2 is SVGIG in the germline V gene (reference sequence). The CDR3 length is 14 residues. CDR3 sequence (DNA): TGTGCCTGGAGTCCTCCGGGACAGGGGGAGACCCAGTACTTC. Its translation is CAWSPPGQGETQYF.

This chain uses TRBV10-3 with TRBJ2-3; D ambiguous. V lost 4 bases and J 6 bases, leaving 5 bases between the germline ends. CDR3 length equals 11 residues. Germline V gene data show CDR1 as ENHRY and CDR2 as SYGVKD. The CDR3 spells CAISGADTQYF. CDR3 DNA: TGTGCCATCAGTGGCGCGGATACGCAGTATTTT.

In this sample, this clone turned up a few times. This chain uses TRBV28 with TRBJ2-6; a possible D gene is TRBD1 (5 bases). V lost 1 base, J lost 0 bases, and 13 bases lay in between. Germline lookup yields CDR1 MDHEN and CDR2 SYDVKM. This CDR3 spans 18 amino acids. CDR3 coding DNA: TGTGCCAGCAGTTTATTCGACAGTCCGGACTCTGGGGCCAACGTCCTGACTTTC. It codes for CASSLFDSPDSGANVLTF.

V gene TRBV5-6 combines with J gene TRBJ2-1; maybe TRBD1 (5 bases). Germline values: CDR1 SGHDT, CDR2 YYEEEE. The V end was cut by 4 bases, the J end by 0 bases, with 14 bases between. The length of the CDR3 is 16 residues. The chain's CDR3 is CASSPRQPSSYNEQFF. CDR3 in DNA: TGTGCCAGCAGCCCCCGACAGCCTAGCTCCTACAATGAGCAGTTCTTC.

V gene TRBV6-5 combines with J gene TRBJ1-1; the D gene is possibly TRBD1 (5 bases). The V gene's germline CDR1 is MNHEY and CDR2 SVGAGI. The V end lost 6 bases, the J end lost 3 bases, and 5 bases lay between the germline ends. CDR3 size: 11 residues. The CDR3 here is CASRTDTEAFF. CDR3 nucleotide sequence: TGTGCCAGCAGGACAGACACTGAAGCTTTCTTT.

The rearrangement uses TRBV19 and TRBJ1-5; possibly TRBD1 for D (6 bases). This CDR3 has 16 residues. V dropped 5 bases and J dropped 6 bases, with 20 bases sitting between them. Germline V gene lookup returns CDR1 LNHDA and CDR2 SQIVND (reference sequence). The CDR3 DNA reads as TGTGCCAGTAGTGCCAGGCACACAGGGAACGGTCAGCCCCAGCATTTT. This codes for CASSARHTGNGQPQHF.

The V gene is TRBV15, the J gene TRBJ1-5; 9 bases agree with TRBD1. V was clipped by 4 bases and J by 5 bases; unmatched bases: 3. This CDR3 spans 14 amino acids. The germline V gene has CDR1 LNHNV and CDR2 YYDKDF (reference sequence). The CDR3 sequence: CATSMGQGYQPQHF. The CDR3 DNA is TGTGCCACCAGCATGGGACAGGGCTATCAGCCCCAGCATTTT. Together with reference TRBV15 and TRBJ1-5, the CDR3 gives the full variable domain: DAMVIQNPRYQVTQFGKPVTLSCSQTLNHNVMYWYQQKSSQAPKLLFHYYDKDFNNEADTPDNFQSRRPNTSFCFLDIRSPGLGDTAMYLCATSMGQGYQPQHFGDGTRLSIL.

The chain couples TRBV4-3 to TRBJ1-1; possible D gene TRBD1, 5 bases. Germline lookup yields CDR1 LGHNA and CDR2 YSLEER. V lost 4 bases to trimming and J lost 3 bases, with 12 bases between them. The CDR3 is made up of 14 amino acids. This chain's CDR3 is CASSRQPGDTEAFF. The CDR3 DNA is TGCGCCAGCAGCCGTCAACCGGGGGACACTGAAGCTTTCTTT.

The chain uses TRBV28 and TRBJ2-7, with 11 bases identical to TRBD2. This CDR3 is 21 amino acids long. J gave up 4 bases and V 4 bases, and 24 bases lay outside the gene matches. Per germline, CDR1 MDHEN and CDR2 SYDVKM. The CDR3 coding sequence is TGTGCCAGCAGTTCTTCCCTATTCCTTTTAGCGGGAGGGATGCAGGGTTACGAGCAGTACTTC. Its translation is CASSSSLFLLAGGMQGYEQYF.